A single sample gave rise to the 25 T cell receptor beta chains below, sequenced in a study of cytomegalovirus exposure and HLA in healthy donors. Repertoires were generated with immunoSEQ multiplex PCR, while TCRdb's copy carries only in-frame clones and drops some. The sample has a few hundred thousand clones, 70% to 90% seen once. Sequenced input: PBMCs. Every receptor here comes from a woman aged 18-29 years in good health and CMV-seronegative.

CDR3 coding DNA: TGTGCCTGGAGTGTACGACTAGCGGGAGTCGGTGAGCAGTTCTTC. Protein product: CAWSVRLAGVGEQFF. The chain couples TRBV30 to TRBJ2-1; 12 bases agree with TRBD2. The V and J ends lost 0 bases and 9 bases, in that order; junction bases with no gene match: 6. The CDR3 totals 15 residues. Per germline, CDR1 GTSNPN and CDR2 SVGIG (reference sequence).

The V gene is TRBV6-5, the J gene TRBJ2-7; D perhaps matches TRBD2 (5 bases). This CDR3 contains 14 residues. The V and J ends lost 4 bases and 7 bases respectively, with 17 bases between them. The germline CDR1 and CDR2 sequences are MNHEY and SVGAGI. CDR3 nucleotide sequence: TGTGCCAGCAGTTTCGGGATGTACCTTGGGGAGCAGTACTTC. This encodes CASSFGMYLGEQYF.

The chain is built from TRBV18 and TRBJ2-7, with D possibly matching TRBD2 (5 bases). CDR3 size: 14 residues. Germline-derived CDR1 and CDR2 are KGHSH and LQKENI. Trimming cost V 0 bases and J 3 bases, with 9 bases left between them. CDR3 sequence: CASSPPSRGYEQYF. CDR3 coding DNA: TGTGCCAGCTCACCACCGAGTCGGGGCTACGAGCAGTACTTC.

The chain carries TRBV10-3 and TRBJ1-1; the D is unclear. CDR3 length equals 16 residues. V lost 6 bases and J 1 base, leaving 18 bases between the germline ends. Germline V lookup: CDR1 ENHRY, CDR2 SYGVKD. The CDR3, as DNA: TGTGCCATCAGCACCAAGGGAAGGGCGGGGAACACTGAAGCTTTCTTT. Its protein is CAISTKGRAGNTEAFF.

The gene calls are TRBV21-1 and TRBJ1-5; TRBD1 reflects the table's D call only, with no check against the DNA. TRBV21-1 is reported as a pseudogene. The CDR3 is made up of 16 amino acids. The CDR3 DNA reads TGTGCCAGCAGCGGGGAGAGGGGGCACGGGGACCAGCCCCAGCATTTT. This encodes CASSGERGHGDQPQHF.

The chain carries TRBV5-1 and TRBJ2-3, with D unresolved. The CDR3 is 12 amino acids. V was trimmed by 6 bases and J by 2 bases, leaving 7 bases between them. CDR1 SGHRS and CDR2 YFSETQ come from the germline V gene. CDR3 nucleotides: TGCGCCAGCACACAGAACACAGATACGCAGTATTTT. Translated, it gives CASTQNTDTQYF.

Note on this clone: The sample contains more than one DNA sequence encoding this CDR3. This chain joins TRBV7-2 and TRBJ1-2, with 7 bases that match TRBD1. Germline V lookup: CDR1 SGHTA, CDR2 FQGNSA. CDR3 length: 14 residues. The junction had 2 bases not matched to a gene; V was cut back by 0 bases and J by 4 bases. CDR3 amino acids: CASSLARDSYGYTF. The CDR3 nucleotides are TGTGCCAGCAGCTTAGCCCGGGACAGCTATGGCTACACCTTC.

The chain uses TRBV30 and TRBJ2-2, with 14 bases lining up with TRBD2. Germline lookup yields CDR1 GTSNPN and CDR2 SVGIG (reference sequence). This CDR3 contains 14 residues. The trim removed 6 bases at V and 5 bases at J, leaving 2 bases unmatched. The DNA of the CDR3 is TGTGCCTGCCGACTAGCGGGAGGGACCGGGGAGCTGTTTTTT. Translated, it gives CACRLAGGTGELFF.

This clone was detected a few times. The V call is TRBV11-3, the J call TRBJ2-7; 10 bases line up with TRBD2. The CDR3 is 17 residues long. CDR1 is SGHNT and CDR2 is YENEEA in the germline V gene. Unmatched junction bases numbered 10, after V lost 1 base and J lost 4 bases. The CDR3 protein is CASSLGVASGSGYEQYF. CDR3 sequence (DNA): TGTGCCAGCAGCTTAGGTGTCGCTAGCGGGAGTGGGTACGAGCAGTACTTC. The complete variable domain, with remaining parts taken from reference TRBV11-3 and TRBJ2-7, reads EAGVVQSPRYKIIEKKQPVAFWCNPISGHNTLYWYLQNLGQGPELLIRYENEEAVDDSQLPKDRFSAERLKGVDSTLKIQPAELGDSAVYLCASSLGVASGSGYEQYFGPGTRLTVT.

The chain is built from TRBV28 and TRBJ1-1; possible D gene TRBD1, 5 bases. Looked up from germline, CDR1 is MDHEN and CDR2 is SYDVKM. V lost 8 bases and J 4 bases, leaving 14 bases between the germline ends. The CDR3 has 13 residues. CDR3 nucleotides: TGTGCCAGCCTGCGGGGGAGGAGCACTGAAGCTTTCTTT. Its translation is CASLRGRSTEAFF.

The CDR3 loop reads CASSPIASGRANTGELFF. The CDR3 bases are TGTGCCAGTAGCCCTATAGCTAGCGGGAGAGCGAACACCGGGGAGCTGTTTTTT. V gene TRBV19 combines with J gene TRBJ2-2; 10 nucleotides match TRBD2. V gave up 6 bases and J gave up 0 bases; unmatched junction bases: 10. Germline V gene lookup returns CDR1 LNHDA and CDR2 SQIVND (reference sequence). This CDR3 is 18 amino acids long.

The chain couples TRBV29-1 to TRBJ2-1, with 12 bases identical to TRBD2. This CDR3 has 14 amino acids. J gave up 10 bases and V 7 bases, and 11 bases lay outside the gene matches. The germline V gene has CDR1 SQVTM and CDR2 ANQGSEA. The DNA for the CDR3 is TGCAGCGGAGAACTAGCGGGAGGTTTAGCCGAGCAGTTCTTC. Protein sequence: CSGELAGGLAEQFF.

The V call is TRBV5-1, the J call TRBJ1-3, with D perhaps TRBD1 (5 bases). The CDR3 spans 17 residues. From germline, CDR1 is SGHRS and CDR2 YFSETQ. Trimming stripped 0 bases from V and 0 bases from J, with 13 bases between. The CDR3 bases are TGCGCCAGCAGCTTGGTGGAGGGGTCGATCTCTGGAAACACCATATATTTT. It codes for CASSLVEGSISGNTIYF.

The chain carries TRBV28 and TRBJ2-3, with D maybe TRBD2 (6 bases). The CDR3 is 14 amino acids. CDR1 and CDR2 (germline): MDHEN, SYDVKM. Trimming left V 3 bases short and J 1 base short, with 8 bases between. The CDR3 region is CASSFAGRTDTQYF. In DNA form, the CDR3 reads TGTGCCAGCAGTTTCGCGGGGCGCACAGATACGCAGTATTTT.

The rearrangement uses TRBV7-3 and TRBJ2-7; D is ambiguous. The CDR3 spans 16 residues. Germline CDR1 and CDR2: SGHTA and FQGTGA. V was trimmed by 5 bases and J by 7 bases, leaving 24 bases between them. In DNA form, the CDR3 reads TGTGCCAGCAGCCCGCCCTTTTCTGGGCCAAATCAGGAGCAGTACTTC. This translates into CASSPPFSGPNQEQYF.

This clone appeared a single time. CDR3 sequence (DNA): TGTGCCAGCAGTGGGGCAGGGAATTCCCCGTCGCAGTTCTTC. Its translation: CASSGAGNSPSQFF. The V and J genes are TRBV2 and TRBJ2-1; possible D gene TRBD1, 5 bases. The CDR3 has 14 residues. Germline V gene lookup returns CDR1 SNHLY and CDR2 FYNNEI. V was shortened by 4 bases and J by 12 bases, with 19 bases between the two germline ends.

The chain uses TRBV5-1 and TRBJ2-3; 8 bases align to TRBD1. V gave up 4 bases and J gave up 2 bases; unmatched junction bases: 6. The CDR3 sequence is 15 residues long. From germline, CDR1 is SGHRS and CDR2 YFSETQ. CDR3 sequence (DNA): TGCGCCAGCAGCAGAGACAGGGGCAACACAGATACGCAGTATTTT. Amino acids: CASSRDRGNTDTQYF.

V and J are TRBV19 and TRBJ1-5; a possible D gene is TRBD1 (6 bases). Germline V CDR1 and CDR2: LNHDA, SQIVND (reference sequence). V lost 6 bases, J lost 7 bases, and 19 bases lay in between. This CDR3 contains 15 residues. For the CDR3, the DNA is TGTGCCAGTAGACTCCGGACAGACGTGAAGCAGCCCCAGCATTTT. Translated, it gives CASRLRTDVKQPQHF.

A few counts support this clone. Compared with germline, one end of the junction differs, possibly owing to a read error. This chain joins TRBV28 and TRBJ2-7; D may be TRBD2 (6 bases). Germline CDR1 MDHEN, CDR2 SYDVKM. The length of the CDR3 is 12 residues. The CDR3 reads CASSLLRDPVDF. Here the CDR3 DNA reads TGTGCCAGCAGTTTGCTGCGGGACCCGGTAGACTTC.

The chain is built from TRBV6-1 and TRBJ2-1; weak D call: TRBD1 (6 bases). The CDR3 extends over 14 amino acids. The germline V gene encodes CDR1 MNHNS and CDR2 SASEGT. V shed 8 bases and J shed 9 bases, with 20 bases lying between them. CDR3 coding DNA: TGTGCCAGCGACCGGGACAAACCTTCGTTTGAGCAGTTCTTC. Translating gives CASDRDKPSFEQFF.

This clone turned up a few times. Other DNA sequences in the same sample also yield this CDR3. V and J are TRBV20-1 and TRBJ1-2; a possible D gene is TRBD1 (6 bases). This CDR3 contains 11 residues. The germline gives CDR1 DFQATT, CDR2 SNEGSKA (reference sequence). The V end was cut by 6 bases, the J end by 3 bases, with 8 bases between. The CDR3 DNA sequence: TGCAGTGCGAGACAGGACTATGGCTACACCTTC. Its protein product is CSARQDYGYTF.

This chain joins TRBV29-1 and TRBJ2-3; 8 bases fit TRBD1. There are 13 residues in the CDR3. Germline V gene lookup returns CDR1 SQVTM and CDR2 ANQGSEA. The trim removed 6 bases at V and 2 bases at J, leaving 4 bases unmatched. For the CDR3, the DNA is TGCAGCGTGACAGGGGATAACACAGATACGCAGTATTTT. Amino acids: CSVTGDNTDTQYF.

This chain uses TRBV7-3 with TRBJ1-1, with 7 bases aligning to TRBD1. CDR1 is SGHTA and CDR2 is FQGTGA in the germline V gene. Trimming took 5 bases from V and 5 from J; bases not matched to a gene: 8. The length of the CDR3 is 14 residues. The CDR3 spells CASSPQSGGTEAFF. Written as DNA, the CDR3 is TGTGCCAGCAGCCCTCAATCAGGGGGTACTGAAGCTTTCTTT.

The V and J genes are TRBV6-5 and TRBJ2-5; tentatively, D is TRBD1 (6 bases). CDR3 length equals 13 residues. CDR1 is MNHEY, CDR2 SVGAGI, per germline. The germline V and J ends were trimmed by 10 bases and 5 bases, with 17 bases remaining between them. Here the CDR3 DNA reads TGTGCCACTACTACTACAGGGTGGGAGACCCAGTACTTC. Protein: CATTTTGWETQYF.

There are a few counts of this clone. The chain has TRBV4-1 and TRBJ1-2; a weak D match, TRBD1 (5 bases). The CDR3 is made up of 13 amino acids. In germline, CDR1 is MGHRA, CDR2 YSYEKL. V lost 1 base to trimming and J lost 4 bases, with 7 bases between them. The CDR3 loop reads CASSQGDSYGYTF. The CDR3 DNA is TGCGCCAGCAGCCAAGGTGACAGCTATGGCTACACCTTC.